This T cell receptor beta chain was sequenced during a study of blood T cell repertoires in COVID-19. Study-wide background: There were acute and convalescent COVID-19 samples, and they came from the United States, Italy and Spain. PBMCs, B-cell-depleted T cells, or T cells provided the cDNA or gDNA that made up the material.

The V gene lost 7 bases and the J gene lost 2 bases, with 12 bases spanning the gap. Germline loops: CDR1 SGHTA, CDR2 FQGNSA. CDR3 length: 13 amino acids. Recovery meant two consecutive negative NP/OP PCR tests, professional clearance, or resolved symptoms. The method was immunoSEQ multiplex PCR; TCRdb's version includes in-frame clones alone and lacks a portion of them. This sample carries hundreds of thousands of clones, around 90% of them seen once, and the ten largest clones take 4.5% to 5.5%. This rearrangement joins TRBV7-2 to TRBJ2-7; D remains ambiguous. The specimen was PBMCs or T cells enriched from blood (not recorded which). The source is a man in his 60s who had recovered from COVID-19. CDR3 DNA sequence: TGTGCCAGCACCAAACCGGGTGCCTACGAGCAGTACTTC. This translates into CASTKPGAYEQYF.